This TCR beta chain appears in the sequencing data of a study of blood T cell repertoires in COVID-19. Whole-study context: T cells, B-cell-depleted T cells, or PBMCs provided the cDNA or gDNA that served as material.

Under the authors' procedure: Researchers report that nucleated cell counts were estimated from reference gene primer amplification. Clones were sequenced by immunoSEQ multiplex PCR, and TCRdb holds only the in-frame ones, with some missing. The D gene and trimming were derived from the DNA, and the V and J assignments and clone size from that table. Of 60,000 to 75,000 clones listed, 85% to 90% were seen once; the top ten hold around 5.3%. The CDR3 has 15 amino acids. Germline-derived CDR1 and CDR2 are MGHRA and YSYEKL. V was trimmed by 0 bases and J by 8 bases, leaving 14 bases between them. The sequence came from a man aged 45-60 years with active COVID-19. The J gene is TRBJ1-3, the V gene TRBV4-1; D uncertain. Sequencing input: peripheral blood. The CDR3 region has the DNA TGCGCCAGCAGCCAAGATTTCCCAGCTCGGGACACCATATATTTT. It codes for CASSQDFPARDTIYF.